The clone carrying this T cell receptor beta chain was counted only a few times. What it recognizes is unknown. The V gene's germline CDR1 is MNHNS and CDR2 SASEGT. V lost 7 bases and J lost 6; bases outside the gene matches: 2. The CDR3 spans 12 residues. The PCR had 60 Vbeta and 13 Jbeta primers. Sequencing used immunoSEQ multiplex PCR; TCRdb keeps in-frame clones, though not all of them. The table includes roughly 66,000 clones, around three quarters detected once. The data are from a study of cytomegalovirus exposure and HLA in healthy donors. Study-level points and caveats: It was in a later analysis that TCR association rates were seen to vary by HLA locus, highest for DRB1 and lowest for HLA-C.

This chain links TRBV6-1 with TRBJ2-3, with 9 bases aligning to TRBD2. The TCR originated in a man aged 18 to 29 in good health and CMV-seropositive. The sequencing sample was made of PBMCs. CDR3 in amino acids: CASTAGGDTQYF. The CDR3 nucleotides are TGTGCCAGCACCGCGGGGGGGGATACGCAGTATTTT.